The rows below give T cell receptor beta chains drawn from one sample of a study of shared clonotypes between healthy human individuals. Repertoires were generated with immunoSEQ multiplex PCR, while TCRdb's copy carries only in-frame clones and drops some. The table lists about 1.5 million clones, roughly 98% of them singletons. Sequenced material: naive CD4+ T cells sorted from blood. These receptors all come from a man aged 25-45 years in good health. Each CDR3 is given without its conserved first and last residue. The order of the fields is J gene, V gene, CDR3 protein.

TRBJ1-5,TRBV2,ASREGQLRPQH
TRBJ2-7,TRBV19,ASRTSTGGSYEQY
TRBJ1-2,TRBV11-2,ASSLPGQGVNYGYT
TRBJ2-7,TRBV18,ASSVAGTYEQY
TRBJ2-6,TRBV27,ASSQGLGTGPSGANVLT
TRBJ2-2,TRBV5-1,ASSSDHTGELF
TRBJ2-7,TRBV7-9,ASSSGLANEQY
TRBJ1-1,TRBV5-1,ASSHTLGHTEAF
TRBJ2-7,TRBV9,ASSVTGSNYEQY
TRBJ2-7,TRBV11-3,ASSPGGPYEQY
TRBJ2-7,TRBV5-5,ASSARETYEQY
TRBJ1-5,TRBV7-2,ASSLVSGAQPQH
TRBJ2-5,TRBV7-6,ASSLAAGKETQY
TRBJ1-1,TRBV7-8,ASSLVGMNTEAF
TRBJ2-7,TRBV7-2,ASSLVSTSGSYEQY
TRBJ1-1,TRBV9,ASSVKGNTEAF
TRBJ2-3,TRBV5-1,ASSLPADTQY
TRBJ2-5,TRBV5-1,ASGKGLDPTETQY
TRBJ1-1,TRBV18,ASSPMVRNTEAF
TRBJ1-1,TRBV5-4,ASFQKNQNTEAF
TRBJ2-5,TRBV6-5,ASSPRDGETQY
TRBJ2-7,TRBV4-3,ASSHLKGQSYEQY
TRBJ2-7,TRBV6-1,ACRLGGTTYEQY
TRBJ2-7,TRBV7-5,ARSPGPWPPNYEQY
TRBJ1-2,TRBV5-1,ASNPGSNYGYT
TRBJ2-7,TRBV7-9,ASSLVIGTDPYEQY
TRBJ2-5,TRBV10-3,AISENPKGRQSETQY
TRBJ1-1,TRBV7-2,ASSLALGLEAF
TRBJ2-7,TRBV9,ASSVAGGGYEQY
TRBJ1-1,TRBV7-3,ASSLNGPNTEAF
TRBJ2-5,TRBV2,ASPGGQGNVQETQY
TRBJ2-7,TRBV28,ASSLGGPAHEQY
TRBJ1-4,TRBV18,ASLGGWEKLF
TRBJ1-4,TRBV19,ASSIDPRDTNEKLF
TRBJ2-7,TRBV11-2,ASSLDFEQY
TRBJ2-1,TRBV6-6,ASSYGTSRGNEQF
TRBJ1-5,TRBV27,ASSLSGGTGTSNQPQH
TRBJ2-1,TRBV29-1,RVTGEFYNEQF